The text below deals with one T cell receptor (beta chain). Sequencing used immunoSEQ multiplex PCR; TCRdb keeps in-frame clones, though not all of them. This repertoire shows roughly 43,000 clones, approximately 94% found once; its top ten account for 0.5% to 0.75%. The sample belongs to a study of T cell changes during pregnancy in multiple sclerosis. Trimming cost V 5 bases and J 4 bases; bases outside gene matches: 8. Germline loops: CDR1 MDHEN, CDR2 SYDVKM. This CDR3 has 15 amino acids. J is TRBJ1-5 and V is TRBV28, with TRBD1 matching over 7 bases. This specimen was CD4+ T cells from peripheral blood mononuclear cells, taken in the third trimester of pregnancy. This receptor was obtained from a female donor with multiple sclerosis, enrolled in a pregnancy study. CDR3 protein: CASSIWDRDNQPQHF. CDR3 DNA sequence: TGTGCCAGCAGTATCTGGGACAGAGATAATCAGCCCCAGCATTTT.